This is a list of T cell receptor beta chains from one sample in a study of blood T cell repertoires in COVID-19. Measured with immunoSEQ multiplex PCR; TCRdb has only the in-frame clones, and not every one. Of about 130,000 clones in the sample, about nine tenths were seen once. Material for sequencing was peripheral blood. All receptors derive from a woman aged 70-85 years with COVID-19, enrolled during active disease. Both conserved end residues are part of each CDR3. The D gene is left open where the match is weak. A row's size may be missing; if present it is once, few, many or a size class.

V gene	D gene	J gene	clone size	CDR3 DNA	CDR3 protein
TRBV6-6	TRBD2	TRBJ2-5	.	TGTGCCAGCAGTCAGAATCTAGCGGGGGGAGGGGAGACCCAGTACTTC	CASSQNLAGGGETQYF
TRBV12-3/TRBV12-4	.	TRBJ1-2	.	TGTGCCAGCAGTTTATCTCAGGGGATTGGCTACACCTTC	CASSLSQGIGYTF
TRBV2	.	TRBJ1-2	few	TGTGCCAGCAGCCCAGAGGCAAACTATGGCTACACCTTC	CASSPEANYGYTF
TRBV19	.	TRBJ1-4	.	TGTGCCAGTAGTACCCCGGGGAATAATGAAAAACTGTTTTTT	CASSTPGNNEKLFF
TRBV9	.	TRBJ2-1	once	TGTGCCAGCAGCCCAACAGGGAGCTCCTACAATGAGCAGTTCTTC	CASSPTGSSYNEQFF
TRBV5-1	TRBD1	TRBJ1-2	once	TGCGCCAGCAGCTTGGGGACAGGGATCGGCTACACCTTC	CASSLGTGIGYTF
TRBV5-1	.	TRBJ2-7	few	TGCGCCAGCAGCCCCGGACAGCCCTACGAGCAGTACTTC	CASSPGQPYEQYF
TRBV30	.	TRBJ1-1	.	TGTGCCTGGAGTTTAGACACTGAAGCTTTCTTT	CAWSLDTEAFF
TRBV15	TRBD1	TRBJ1-5	.	TGTGCCACCAGCAGATATGGGGGGACAGGGGTCCCTGGCAATCAGCCCCAGCATTTT	CATSRYGGTGVPGNQPQHF
TRBV2	TRBD1	TRBJ1-1	.	TGTGCCAGCAGTGAAGCTTCCCCAGGGGGCAAAGCTTTCTTT	CASSEASPGGKAFF
TRBV7-9	TRBD1	TRBJ2-6	.	TGTGCCAGCAGCTCTACGACAGGGGGAACTGGGGCCAACGTCCTGACTTTC	CASSSTTGGTGANVLTF
TRBV5-4	.	TRBJ1-2	.	TGTGCCAGCAGCTTGTATAGGGCAGGGGGCTACACCTTC	CASSLYRAGGYTF
TRBV19	TRBD1	TRBJ1-5	.	TGTGCCAGTAGTGTCGGACAGGGGGTAAATCAGCCCCAGCATTTT	CASSVGQGVNQPQHF
TRBV7-9	.	TRBJ2-7	.	TGTGCCAGCAGCTTAGGGCGAGGGTTCTCCTACGAGCAGTACTTC	CASSLGRGFSYEQYF
TRBV5-4	.	TRBJ2-3	.	TGTGCCAGCAGCTTCATTCAGGGATCCACAGATACGCAGTATTTT	CASSFIQGSTDTQYF
TRBV2	.	TRBJ1-2	.	TGTGCCAGCAGTGCCTCCGGGACTAATGGCTACACCTTC	CASSASGTNGYTF
TRBV12-5	.	TRBJ1-2	.	TGTGCTAGTGGTCTAACAGGGATGCGTGGCTACACCTTC	CASGLTGMRGYTF
TRBV28	TRBD1	TRBJ2-3	.	TGTGCCAGCAGCGACCTCGACTTCGGGACAGGGATGGATACGCAGTATTTT	CASSDLDFGTGMDTQYF
TRBV19	.	TRBJ1-6	.	TGTGCCAGTAGTATTGAGGACTATAATTCACCCCTCCACTTT	CASSIEDYNSPLHF
TRBV11-3	.	TRBJ2-5	.	TGTGCCAGCAGCTTAGATTTCCCAGGGTCAACCCAGTACTTC	CASSLDFPGSTQYF
TRBV5-8	.	TRBJ1-5	.	TGTGCCAGCAGCCCACAGAGAGGGCAGCCCCAGCATTTT	CASSPQRGQPQHF
TRBV5-1	.	TRBJ2-3	.	TGCGCCAGCAGCTTGCTGCCTTCTAGGACAGATACGCAGTATTTT	CASSLLPSRTDTQYF
TRBV6-5	.	TRBJ1-1	once	TGTGCCAGCAGAACCACACTGAACACTGAAGCTTTCTTT	CASRTTLNTEAFF
TRBV19	.	TRBJ1-6	.	TGTGCCGTCAATTCTGACAGGAATTCACCCCTCCACTTT	CAVNSDRNSPLHF
TRBV10-3	TRBD1	TRBJ1-4	.	TGTGCCGCCTCGAGGGCGCAGGGGGCAACTAATGAAAAACTGTTTTTT	CAASRAQGATNEKLFF
TRBV3-1/TRBV3-2	.	TRBJ1-4	.	TGTGCCAGCAGTTTCCGGGGTTATAATGAAAAACTGTTTTTT	CASSFRGYNEKLFF
TRBV7-8	TRBD1	TRBJ1-6	.	TGTGCCAGCAGCTCACCGACAGGGTCGGGTAATTCACCCCTCCACTTT	CASSSPTGSGNSPLHF
TRBV5-4	TRBD1	TRBJ2-5	.	TGTGCCAGCAGCTCCGGGACAGGGTTGGGCGGGAAGGAGACCCAGTACTTC	CASSSGTGLGGKETQYF
TRBV9	TRBD1	TRBJ2-3	.	TGTGCCAGCAGCGGGGGACAGCTCACAGATACGCAGTATTTT	CASSGGQLTDTQYF
TRBV5-1	.	TRBJ1-1	.	TGCGCCAGCAGAGGGACATTGTTGAACACTGAAGCTTTCTTT	CASRGTLLNTEAFF
TRBV6-6	.	TRBJ1-6	.	TGTGCCAGCACGGGCTCCTATAATTCACCCCTCCACTTT	CASTGSYNSPLHF
TRBV19	.	TRBJ1-5	.	TGTGCCAGTAGTATTGGCGGGAGCAATCAGCCCCAGCATTTT	CASSIGGSNQPQHF
TRBV5-1	TRBD1	TRBJ1-1	.	TGCGCCAGCGCCTCCGGTAGACAGGGGACGTCGGAAGCTTTCTTT	CASASGRQGTSEAFF
TRBV6-6	.	TRBJ2-1	.	TGTGCCAGCAGCAAGATGCCCGGGACAGGGGACCTTAGCGGGGGGAGGAATGAGCAGTTCTTC	CASSKMPGTGDLSGGRNEQFF
TRBV11-2	.	TRBJ2-7	once	TGTGCCAGCAGTCGGGGATACGAGCAGTACTTC	CASSRGYEQYF
TRBV5-1	.	TRBJ2-6	.	TGCGCCAGCAGCTTTGGGCGTACCTCTGGGGCCAACGTCCTGACTTTC	CASSFGRTSGANVLTF
TRBV5-1	TRBD2	TRBJ2-5	.	TGCGCCAGCAGCGCGGGACTAGCGGGGTTAGAGACCCAGTACTTC	CASSAGLAGLETQYF
TRBV28	TRBD1	TRBJ2-7	.	TGTGCCAGCAGTTCTCCGGACAGGGACGAGCAGTACTTC	CASSSPDRDEQYF
TRBV3-1/TRBV3-2	.	TRBJ2-1	.	TGTGCCAGCAGCCAGGGGCTACGGCCTCGGGGGGAGCAGTTCTTC	CASSQGLRPRGEQFF
TRBV3-1/TRBV3-2	TRBD2	TRBJ2-3	.	TGTGCCAGCAGCCTCGAGCGGGGGCACCCCACAGATACGCAGTATTTT	CASSLERGHPTDTQYF
TRBV27	TRBD1	TRBJ2-7	.	TGTGCCAGCAGTTTCGCAGGGGGCGTCTACTACGAGCAGTACTTC	CASSFAGGVYYEQYF
TRBV7-2	.	TRBJ2-3	.	TGTGCCAGCAGCCGTCGGGTAGCTGATACGCAGTATTTT	CASSRRVADTQYF
TRBV30	TRBD2	TRBJ2-3	.	TGTGCCTGGAGTTTGAGAGGTGTGGCGGGGGGGACATTGGTGCAGTATTTT	CAWSLRGVAGGTLVQYF
TRBV6-5	TRBD1	TRBJ1-1	.	TGTGCCAGCAGTAACAGGGGTATGAACACTGAAGCTTTCTTT	CASSNRGMNTEAFF
TRBV11-2	.	TRBJ2-5	.	TGTGCCAGCAGCTTAGTTGCACTTAAGTCGGAGACCCAGTACTTC	CASSLVALKSETQYF
TRBV3-1/TRBV3-2	.	TRBJ1-2	.	TGTGCCAGCAGCCAAACCCTAGGAGGAAACTATGGCTACACCTTC	CASSQTLGGNYGYTF
TRBV5-1	TRBD1	TRBJ1-1	.	TGCGCCAGCAGCCCATTTACACAGGGGGCTGAAGCTTTCTTT	CASSPFTQGAEAFF
TRBV19	.	TRBJ1-5	.	TGTGCCAGTAGTATAGATGCGGAGTTCCATCAGCCCCAGCATTTT	CASSIDAEFHQPQHF
TRBV27	.	TRBJ2-5	.	TGTGCCAGCAGTTTAAGACTAACCGGACAAGAGACCCAGTACTTC	CASSLRLTGQETQYF
TRBV7-2	TRBD1	TRBJ1-2	.	TGTGCCAGCAGCGGACAGGGGATCTATGGCTACACCTTC	CASSGQGIYGYTF
TRBV5-5	.	TRBJ1-1	.	TGTGCCAGCAGCCCCGTAGGCGGGGGGAACACTGAAGCTTTCTTT	CASSPVGGGNTEAFF
TRBV19	.	TRBJ2-3	.	TGTGCCAGTAGTAAGGGGCGGTACGGCACAGATACGCAGTATTTT	CASSKGRYGTDTQYF
TRBV18	TRBD1	TRBJ1-3	.	TGTGCCAGCTCACCCGGGACAGATGGAAACACCATATATTTT	CASSPGTDGNTIYF
TRBV6-5	TRBD2	TRBJ2-7	.	TGTGCCAGCAAAACTAGCGGGACCTACGAGCAGTACTTC	CASKTSGTYEQYF
TRBV2	TRBD2	TRBJ2-2	.	TGTGCCAGCAGTGATTTAGCGGGGGGGTACACCGGGGAGCTGTTTTTT	CASSDLAGGYTGELFF
TRBV7-3	.	TRBJ1-1	once	TGTGCCAGCAGCTTGGGGAGGAACACTGAAGCTTTCTTT	CASSLGRNTEAFF
TRBV7-3	.	TRBJ1-5	.	TGTGCCAGCAGCCCTTCGGGGGGCGCGGGCCAGCCCCAGCATTTT	CASSPSGGAGQPQHF
TRBV5-1	TRBD2	TRBJ2-3	few	TGCGCCAGCAGCCCTACGGGACGGGGGGTCGGCACAGATACGCAGTATTTT	CASSPTGRGVGTDTQYF
TRBV30	TRBD2	TRBJ2-5	once	TGTGCCTCACTTAATAGCGGGGGATTCCAAGAGACCCAGTACTTC	CASLNSGGFQETQYF